This TCR beta chain was recovered during a study of T cell repertoires in cytomegalovirus infection. About the study: Public TCR beta signatures were indicative of both CMV infection and a matching HLA type.

Only a few counts were recorded for this clonotype. TCRdb fed the reads into MiXCR, producing one record per CDR3 protein. The sample lists nearly 650,000 distinct CDR3 sequences; 20% to 25% were seen once. Per germline, CDR1 SGHKS and CDR2 YYEKEE (reference sequence). The V and J ends lost 4 bases and 0 bases respectively, with 16 bases between them. CDR3 size: 17 residues. Sequenced: CD8+ T cells from PBMCs. The chain combines TRBV5-5 with TRBJ1-4; D gene unclear. The sequence derives from a human donor in good health (CMV status not recorded). Some clones in this sample may be carry-over from other donors' samples. CDR3 region: CASSPEAVGATNEKLFF. The CDR3 region has the DNA TGTGCCAGCAGCCCTGAGGCTGTCGGTGCAACTAATGAAAAACTGTTTTTT.